This T cell receptor (beta chain) was recovered during a study of tumor-infiltrating lymphocytes in primary liver carcinoma. Background on the study: Stage T1-T3 N0M0 tumors measured roughly 4.2 to 11 cm at most. Regardless of tissue type, samples showed similar yields of roughly 3.5 to 8 million productive TCRbeta reads.

For this clonotype: Its antigen remains unidentified. Germline and junction disagree at one end, which may indicate a read error.

Both blood RNA, taken from unsorted whole blood, and germline DNA were extracted. Enrolled patients were chronically infected with HBV and treatment-naive. Study-level results: Reduced overlap was seen in tumor-adjacent and tumor-blood pairs versus tumor region pairs.

The CDR3 consists of 15 residues. Germline CDR1 and CDR2: SGHAT and FQDESV (reference sequence). Total RNA (roughly 530 ng) served as template for TCR beta cDNA synthesis primed by a constant-region primer. Slightly modified ARM-PCR with three nested multiplex PCR rounds yielded TCR beta libraries. The two initial PCR rounds, roughly 9 cycles each, used TRBV1-TRBV30 forward and C-beta reverse primers. TCRdb analysed the multiplex PCR reads with MiXCR anew, one entry per CDR3 protein. The table records around 330,000 distinct CDR3 sequences, more than 55% of them present only once. The clonotype was recovered from a man aged 35 to 55 with primary liver carcinoma and hepatitis B virus infection. Material for sequencing was peripheral blood. The V gene is TRBV11-1, the J gene TRBJ2-7, with 8 bases lining up with TRBD1. The CDR3 loop reads CASSLVGTGDYEQCF. The CDR3 DNA is TGTGCCAGTAGCTTAGTGGGGACAGGAGATTACGAGCAGTGCTTC.